Given below is one TCR beta chain in context. Its specificity is not known. Investigators performed immunoSEQ version v3.0 at survey level. Sequencing was performed with immunoSEQ multiplex PCR; in TCRdb, only in-frame clones are kept and a portion is missing. The repertoire consists of over 35,000 clones, with about 80% occurring once and the leading ten covering less than 6%. This specimen comes from a study of long-term antiretroviral therapy in people with HIV. Study results and limitations: Pre-ART clonal expansions dominated every time point's repertoire.

This CDR3 has 10 residues. Trimming stripped 5 bases from V and 5 bases from J, with 6 bases between. Germline V gene lookup returns CDR1 DFQATT and CDR2 SNEGSKA (reference sequence). This sample comprised unsorted PBMCs, obtained 3.4 years after starting antiretroviral therapy. The chain has TRBV20-1 and TRBJ1-2; D unclear. This sequence originates from a man aged 25 to 40 with HIV. This CDR3 reads CSAFRYGYTF. Here the CDR3 DNA reads TGCAGTGCTTTCAGATATGGCTACACCTTC.